This entry features one TCR beta chain sequence. This entry comes from a study of blood T cell repertoires in COVID-19. Study overall: Nucleic acid was either cDNA or gDNA, and it came from T cells, B-cell-depleted T cells, or PBMCs.

Some clones are missing from TCRdb's copy, which holds only in-frame ones; the method was immunoSEQ multiplex PCR. Found here are around 150,000 clones, roughly four fifths of them singletons; the top ten hold roughly 9.6%. Trimming took off 8 bases at V and 6 bases at J, with 16 bases between the two ends. Germline V gene lookup returns CDR1 MNHEY and CDR2 SVGAGI. This CDR3 is 14 amino acids long. The chain is built from TRBV6-5 and TRBJ1-4, with D perhaps matching TRBD1 (5 bases). This TCR was sampled from a man aged 60 to 75 with active or convalescent COVID-19. The material sequenced was peripheral blood. Here the CDR3 DNA reads TGTGCCAGCCGGGGGTGGCAGGAAGATGAAAAACTGTTTTTT. The encoded protein is CASRGWQEDEKLFF.